The rows below give T cell receptor beta chains drawn from one sample of a study of human CD4 T cells and Enterobacteriaceae. The method was immunoSEQ multiplex PCR; TCRdb's version includes in-frame clones alone and lacks a portion of them. The data contain just under 30,000 clones, 82% of them singletons. The material sequenced was memory CD4+ T cells from blood. The receptors shown here come from a human donor in good health. The CDR3 runs from the conserved cysteine through the conserved F or W. The D gene is left open where the match is weak. Only part of the rows carry a size: once, few, many, or a class if the clone is expanded.

-	TRBJ2-7	TRBD1	TRBV5-1	CASSLGAGGAYEQYF	TGCGCCAGCAGCTTGGGGGCAGGGGGCGCCTACGAGCAGTACTTC
-	TRBJ2-7	TRBD1	TRBV6-5	CASNPGTGVAYEQYF	TGTGCCAGCAACCCGGGGACAGGGGTGGCCTACGAGCAGTACTTC
-	TRBJ2-3	TRBD2	TRBV6-1	CASSAGLAGGPGSTDTQYF	TGTGCCAGCAGTGCAGGACTAGCGGGAGGGCCGGGCAGCACAGATACGCAGTATTTT
few	TRBJ1-1	-	TRBV7-3	CASSLSWDTEAFF	TGTGCCAGCAGCCTTTCCTGGGACACTGAAGCTTTCTTT
-	TRBJ2-5	-	TRBV4-1	CASSQDEQKTQYF	TGCGCCAGCAGCCAAGATGAGCAGAAGACCCAGTACTTC
once	TRBJ2-7	-	TRBV10-3	CAISGRQAEQYF	TGTGCCATCAGTGGGAGACAGGCCGAGCAGTACTTC
once	TRBJ2-1	TRBD2	TRBV18	CASSPSGTSDGNEQFF	TGTGCCAGCTCCCCCTCCGGGACTAGCGATGGGAATGAGCAGTTCTTC
-	TRBJ2-2	-	TRBV7-3	CASSRIQGSGELFF	TGTGCCAGCAGCCGAATCCAGGGATCCGGGGAGCTGTTTTTT
-	TRBJ1-1	-	TRBV6-5	CASSKQGGTEAFF	TGTGCCAGCAGTAAACAAGGGGGCACTGAAGCTTTCTTT
-	TRBJ2-3	-	TRBV18	CASSERTDTQYF	TGTGCCAGCTCTGAGCGCACAGATACGCAGTATTTT
-	TRBJ1-2	-	TRBV9	CASTHGRGNYGYTF	TGTGCCAGCACCCATGGGAGAGGGAACTATGGCTACACCTTC
-	TRBJ2-1	TRBD2	TRBV7-9	CASSHGLAGGQLLTNEQFF	TGTGCCAGCAGCCACGGACTAGCGGGAGGTCAACTACTAACCAATGAGCAGTTCTTC
once	TRBJ2-1	TRBD2	TRBV7-3	CASSPAGNNEQFF	TGTGCCAGCAGCCCAGCGGGGAACAATGAGCAGTTCTTC
-	TRBJ1-3	-	TRBV4-1	CASSQEPSPNSGNTIYF	TGCGCCAGCAGCCAAGAACCCAGTCCGAACTCTGGAAACACCATATATTTT
-	TRBJ2-2	-	TRBV18	CASSPLDGVTGELFF	TGTGCCAGCTCACCACTTGACGGGGTCACCGGGGAGCTGTTTTTT
few	TRBJ1-4	-	TRBV30	CAWSVLKEKLFF	TGTGCCTGGAGTGTACTGAAGGAAAAACTGTTTTTT
few	TRBJ1-5	-	TRBV6-1	CASSLMDQPQHF	TGTGCCAGCAGTCTAATGGATCAGCCCCAGCATTTT
once	TRBJ1-2	TRBD1	TRBV29-1	CSVESGTDYGYTF	TGCAGCGTTGAGTCAGGGACAGACTACGGCTACACCTTC
-	TRBJ2-2	TRBD2	TRBV7-9	CASSASGSGAGELFF	TGTGCCAGCAGCGCTAGCGGGAGCGGAGCCGGGGAGCTGTTTTTT
-	TRBJ1-1	-	TRBV6-1	CASKAQGDSEAFF	TGTGCCAGCAAAGCCCAGGGAGATTCTGAAGCTTTCTTT
-	TRBJ2-7	-	TRBV6-1	CASSAPEGIYEQYF	TGTGCCAGCAGCGCACCCGAAGGGATCTACGAGCAGTACTTC
-	TRBJ2-3	-	TRBV5-1	CASSLARTDTQYF	TGCGCCAGCAGCTTGGCTCGCACAGATACGCAGTATTTT
-	TRBJ1-2	-	TRBV4-1	CASSAPGRANYGYTF	TGCGCCAGCAGCGCCCCGGGCCGAGCTAACTATGGCTACACCTTC
-	TRBJ2-7	TRBD1	TRBV9	CASSIGTGGSEQYF	TGTGCCAGCAGCATTGGGACAGGGGGCTCCGAGCAGTACTTC
-	TRBJ1-2	-	TRBV6-4	CASSDGSGPGRYGYTF	TGTGCCAGCAGTGACGGATCTGGGCCAGGACGCTATGGCTACACCTTC
-	TRBJ1-1	TRBD1	TRBV5-1	CASSTDRVGYTEAFF	TGCGCCAGCAGCACGGACAGGGTGGGGTACACTGAAGCTTTCTTT
-	TRBJ1-1	-	TRBV19	CASSNSRNTEAFF	TGTGCCAGTAGTAATAGTAGAAACACTGAAGCTTTCTTT
-	TRBJ2-2	-	TRBV10-3	CAISDVGTGELFF	TGTGCCATCAGTGATGTGGGCACCGGGGAGCTGTTTTTT
-	TRBJ2-2	-	TRBV5-1	CASSLSGTTNTGELFF	TGCGCCAGCAGCTTGTCCGGGACCACGAACACCGGGGAGCTGTTTTTT
-	TRBJ2-1	TRBD2	TRBV9	CASSVGAGGPGRNEQFF	TGTGCCAGCAGCGTAGGGGCGGGAGGACCAGGAAGAAATGAGCAGTTCTTC